A selection of T cell receptor beta chains follows, all from one sample in a study of OX40 agonist ivuxolimab in advanced cancers. Some clones are missing from TCRdb's copy, which holds only in-frame ones; the method was immunoSEQ multiplex PCR. Among more than 9,500 clones listed, 80% to 85% were seen once. Source: CD4+ or CD8+ T cells sorted from blood, taken in a trial of the OX40 agonist ivuxolimab. These receptors originate from an adult with an advanced solid tumor such as melanoma, head and neck, liver or kidney cancer. CDR3s include the opening cysteine and the closing phenylalanine or tryptophan. Clone size is shown for a subset of rows, as once, few, many or a class of expanded clone.

j_call cdr3_length clone_size v_call cdr3_aa
TRBJ2-7 15 NA TRBV10-3 CAISYRDRESYEQYF
TRBJ1-1 15 NA TRBV5-4 CASSLDRQMNTEAFF
TRBJ2-7 14 NA TRBV27 CASSSGLQYYEQYF
TRBJ2-1 15 NA TRBV27 CASSLSFPGLNEQFF
TRBJ1-3 14 NA TRBV30 CAWSVGVSGNTIYF
TRBJ1-2 11 once TRBV6-6 CASSRGYGYTF
TRBJ2-3 18 NA TRBV28 CASSLFEGKALSTDTQYF
TRBJ1-4 17 NA TRBV7-6 CASSLALIGSGNEKLFF
TRBJ2-7 15 few TRBV7-2 CASSQRSGGFYEQYF
TRBJ1-1 10 NA TRBV10-2 CASSGQQAFF
TRBJ1-2 12 NA TRBV7-9 CASRWRQSGYTF
TRBJ1-2 15 NA TRBV6-5 CASSYSVEGEGGYTF
TRBJ2-1 16 few TRBV5-6 CASSPASGLSYNEQFF
TRBJ2-4 13 NA TRBV6-5 CASSKRGKNIQYF
TRBJ2-7 11 NA TRBV4-3 CASSQVGEQYF
TRBJ1-6 17 NA TRBV10-3 CAISDTGNGRYNSPLHF
TRBJ1-4 14 NA TRBV4-1 CASSQGTGNEKLFF
TRBJ2-7 12 NA TRBV5-1 CASSLSSYEQYF
TRBJ2-4 15 NA TRBV6-5 CASSPREVAKNIQYF
TRBJ2-7 14 NA TRBV5-4 CASSSGTGLNEQYF
TRBJ2-2 13 NA TRBV9 CASSPTKGGELFF
TRBJ1-6 13 few TRBV29-1 CSAREGRGSPLHF
TRBJ2-3 13 NA TRBV2 CASKKRFTDTQYF
TRBJ1-2 13 NA TRBV7-4 CASSIVLGYGYTF